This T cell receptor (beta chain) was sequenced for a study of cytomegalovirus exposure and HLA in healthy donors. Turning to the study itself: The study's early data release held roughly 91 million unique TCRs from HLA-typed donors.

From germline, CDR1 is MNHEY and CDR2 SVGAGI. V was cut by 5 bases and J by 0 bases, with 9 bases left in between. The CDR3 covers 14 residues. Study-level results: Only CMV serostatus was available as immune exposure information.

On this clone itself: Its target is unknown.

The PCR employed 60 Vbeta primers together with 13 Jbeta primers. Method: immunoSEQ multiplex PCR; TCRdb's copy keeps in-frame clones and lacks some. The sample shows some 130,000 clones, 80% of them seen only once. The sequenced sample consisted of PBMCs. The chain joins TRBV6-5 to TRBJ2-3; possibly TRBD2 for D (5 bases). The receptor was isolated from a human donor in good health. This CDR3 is CASSEGRSTDTQYF. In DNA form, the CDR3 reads TGTGCCAGCAGTGAGGGAAGAAGCACAGATACGCAGTATTTT.